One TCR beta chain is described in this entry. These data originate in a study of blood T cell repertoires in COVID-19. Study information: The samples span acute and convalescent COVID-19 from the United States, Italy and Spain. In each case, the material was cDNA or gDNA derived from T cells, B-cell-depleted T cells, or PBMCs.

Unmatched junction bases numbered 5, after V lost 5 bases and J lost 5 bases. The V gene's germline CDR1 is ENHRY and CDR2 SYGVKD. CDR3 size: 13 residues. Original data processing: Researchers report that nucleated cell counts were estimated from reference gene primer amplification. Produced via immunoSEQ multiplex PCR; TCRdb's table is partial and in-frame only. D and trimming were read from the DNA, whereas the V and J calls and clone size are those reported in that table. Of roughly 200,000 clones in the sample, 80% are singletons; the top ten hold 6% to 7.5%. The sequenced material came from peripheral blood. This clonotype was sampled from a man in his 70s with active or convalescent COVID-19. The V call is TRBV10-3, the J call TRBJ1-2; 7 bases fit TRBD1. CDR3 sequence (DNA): TGTGCCATCAGTCTTGACAGGGAGTATGGCTACACCTTC. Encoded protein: CAISLDREYGYTF.